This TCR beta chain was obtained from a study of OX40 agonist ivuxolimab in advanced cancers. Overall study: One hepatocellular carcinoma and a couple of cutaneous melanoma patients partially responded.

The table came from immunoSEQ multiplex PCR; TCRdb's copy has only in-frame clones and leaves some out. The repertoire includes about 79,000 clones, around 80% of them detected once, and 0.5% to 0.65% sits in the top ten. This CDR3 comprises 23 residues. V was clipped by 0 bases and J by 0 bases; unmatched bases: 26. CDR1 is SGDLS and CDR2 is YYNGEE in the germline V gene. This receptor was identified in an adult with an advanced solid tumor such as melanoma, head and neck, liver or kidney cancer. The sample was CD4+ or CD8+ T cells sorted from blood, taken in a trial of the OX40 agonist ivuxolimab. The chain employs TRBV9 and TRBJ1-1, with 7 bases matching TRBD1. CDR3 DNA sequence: TGTGCCAGCAGCGTAGGGGCCGGGGATAGGGACAGTCCTTTCCGTTCCATGAACACTGAAGCTTTCTTT. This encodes CASSVGAGDRDSPFRSMNTEAFF.